The 27 T cell receptor beta chains below all came from one sample that was sequenced in a study of cytomegalovirus exposure and HLA in healthy donors. It was with 60 Vbeta and 13 Jbeta primers that the PCR ran. Profiling relied on immunoSEQ multiplex PCR, and the TCRdb table lists in-frame clones only, not all of them. Of under 200,000 clones listed, over 75% are singletons. The sample consisted of PBMCs. Every receptor here comes from a young woman in good health and CMV-seronegative.

The J gene is TRBJ2-3, the V gene TRBV27; possible D gene TRBD1, 6 bases. V lost 3 bases, J lost 1 base, and 23 bases lay in between. This CDR3 spans 19 amino acids. Germline V CDR1 and CDR2: MNHEY, SMNVEV (reference sequence). The CDR3 protein is CASSFQGTPLPKRTDTQYF. The CDR3, as DNA: TGTGCCAGCAGTTTCCAGGGGACCCCTCTCCCGAAACGCACAGATACGCAGTATTTT.

This clone is a singleton in its sample. The chain uses TRBV13 and TRBJ2-3; D may be TRBD2 (6 bases). This CDR3 spans 15 amino acids. V was cut by 5 bases and J by 2 bases, with 14 bases left in between. Germline lookup yields CDR1 PRHDT and CDR2 FYEKMQ (reference sequence). The CDR3 DNA sequence: TGTGCCAGCAGCATCACCAGCGGGTTCACAGATACGCAGTATTTT. Translated, it gives CASSITSGFTDTQYF.

This chain joins TRBV21-1 and TRBJ1-5; the DNA was not compared with TRBD1, the D call given in the table. TRBV21-1 is recorded as a pseudogene. This CDR3 has 14 amino acids. CDR3 loop: CASSLTGGNQPQHF. The DNA for the CDR3 is TGTGCCAGCAGCCTCACAGGGGGCAATCAGCCCCAGCATTTT.

V gene TRBV28 combines with J gene TRBJ1-1, with D maybe TRBD1 (5 bases). The CDR3 consists of 14 residues. V was cut by 8 bases and J by 1 base, with 14 bases left in between. Germline loops: CDR1 MDHEN, CDR2 SYDVKM. CDR3 coding DNA: TGTGCCAGCTACCCAGGGTTTAGGAACACTGAAGCTTTCTTT. Its protein product is CASYPGFRNTEAFF. The full variable domain, in which reference TRBV28 and TRBJ1-1 provide the parts outside the CDR3, is DVKVTQSSRYLVKRTGEKVFLECVQDMDHENMFWYRQDPGLGLRLIYFSYDVKMKEKGDIPEGYSVSREKKERFSLILESASTNQTSMYLCASYPGFRNTEAFFGQGTRLTVV.

The gene calls are TRBV6-6 and TRBJ1-1; 7 bases are shared with TRBD1. V dropped 5 bases and J dropped 4; count of bases not matched to a gene: 7. CDR1 MNHNY and CDR2 SVGAGI come from the germline V gene (reference sequence). This CDR3 is 14 amino acids long. The CDR3 DNA follows: TGTGCCAGCAGTGTAGACAGGACAGGCACTGAAGCTTTCTTT. This gives the protein CASSVDRTGTEAFF.

The rearrangement links TRBV2 to TRBJ1-5; no clear D. This CDR3 is 14 amino acids long. Germline CDR1 reads SNHLY; CDR2 reads FYNNEI. V was cut by 7 bases and J by 0 bases, with 10 bases left in between. CDR3 sequence (DNA): TGTGCCAGCACCCGTCAGTATAGCAATCAGCCCCAGCATTTT. This encodes CASTRQYSNQPQHF.

The chain is built from TRBV7-9 and TRBJ1-3; D is unresolved. Trimming cost V 4 bases and J 4 bases, with 23 bases left between them. There are 18 residues in the CDR3. The germline V gene has CDR1 SEHNR and CDR2 FQNEAQ (reference sequence). CDR3 nucleotides: TGTGCCAGCAGCTCCAGCCTACGACGGAGAAGATCCGGAAACACCATATATTTT. Its protein product is CASSSSLRRRRSGNTIYF.

The count of this clone is one. The V and J genes are TRBV7-2 and TRBJ2-1; possible D gene TRBD2, 5 bases. The CDR3 extends over 14 amino acids. V was trimmed by 1 base and J by 7 bases, leaving 11 bases between them. Germline loops: CDR1 SGHTA, CDR2 FQGNSA. The CDR3 nucleotides read TGTGCCAGCAGCTTAGTGGCGGGCCCGAATGAGCAGTTCTTC. This sequence encodes CASSLVAGPNEQFF.

The chain combines TRBV5-1 with TRBJ1-3, with 7 bases identical to TRBD1. Germline trimming cut 4 bases from V and 0 bases from J; bases unmatched to any gene: 1. The germline V gene has CDR1 SGHRS and CDR2 YFSETQ. CDR3 length: 14 residues. For the CDR3, the DNA is TGCGCCAGCAGCGACAGGGTCTCTGGAAACACCATATATTTT. Encoded protein: CASSDRVSGNTIYF.

This clone was detected only a few times. The V call is TRBV14, the J call TRBJ2-6; TRBD1 agrees at 7 bases. V was pared by 2 bases and J by 4 bases, with 5 bases of the junction left unmatched. The CDR3 totals 16 residues. The germline V gene encodes CDR1 SGHDN and CDR2 FVKESK. The CDR3 loop reads CASSQKDRVGANVLTF. In DNA, the CDR3 is TGTGCCAGCAGCCAAAAAGACAGGGTAGGGGCCAACGTCCTGACTTTC.

CDR3 sequence reads: CASSLGGGSYEQYF. The CDR3 nucleotides are TGTGCCAGCAGTTTGGGGGGGGGATCCTACGAGCAGTACTTC. This chain links TRBV28 with TRBJ2-5; 7 bases line up with TRBD2. The DNA end lines up better with TRBJ2-7; the J call may be wrong. Germline assignment: CDR1 MDHEN and CDR2 SYDVKM. CDR3 length equals 14 residues.

The chain combines TRBV7-9 with TRBJ1-1; 9 nucleotides line up with TRBD1. The germline CDR1 and CDR2 sequences are SEHNR and FQNEAQ (reference sequence). Trimming cost V 5 bases and J 5 bases; bases outside gene matches: 12. This CDR3 is 16 amino acids long. The CDR3 is CASSQGGDRGRTEAFF. The CDR3 DNA reads TGTGCCAGCAGCCAGGGGGGCGACAGGGGGAGAACTGAAGCTTTCTTT. Supplemented by reference TRBV7-9 and TRBJ1-1, the full variable domain reads DTGVSQNPRHKITKRGQNVTFRCDPISEHNRLYWYRQTLGQGPEFLTYFQNEAQLEKSRLLSDRFSAERPKGSFSTLEIQRTEQGDSAMYLCASSQGGDRGRTEAFFGQGTRLTVV.

The rearrangement uses TRBV18 and TRBJ1-1, with 8 positions matching TRBD1. Germline V gene sequence: CDR1 KGHSH, CDR2 LQKENI. The length of the CDR3 is 15 residues. With 3 bases clipped from V and 4 bases from J, the junction kept 7 bases outside the gene matches. CDR3 bases: TGTGCCAGCTCACCGGGACAGGCGGGTACCACTGAAGCTTTCTTT. Protein sequence: CASSPGQAGTTEAFF.

The V gene is TRBV7-2, the J gene TRBJ1-5, with 8 bases matching TRBD1. The CDR3 consists of 15 residues. V was pared by 4 bases and J by 9 bases, with 11 bases of the junction left unmatched. Germline assignment: CDR1 SGHTA and CDR2 FQGNSA. CDR3 nucleotides: TGTGCCAGCAGCTCCAGCGGACAGGGATCCTGGCCCCAGCATTTT. Protein sequence: CASSSSGQGSWPQHF.

This chain uses TRBV11-2 with TRBJ2-3; 10 bases are shared with TRBD2. J lost 4 bases, V lost 5 bases, and 3 bases had no gene match. Germline V CDR1 and CDR2: SGHAT, FQNNGV. The CDR3 totals 14 residues. This chain's CDR3 is CASSQLAGPDTQYF. As DNA, the CDR3 is TGTGCCAGCAGCCAACTAGCGGGGCCAGATACGCAGTATTTT.

The V gene is TRBV6-5, the J gene TRBJ1-4; 9 positions agree with TRBD1. The J segment lost 0 bases and the V segment lost 9 bases, leaving 5 bases of the junction unmatched. CDR3 length: 15 residues. Germline CDR1 MNHEY, CDR2 SVGAGI. For the CDR3, the DNA is TGTGCCAGTAGACAGGGGGATGCAACTAATGAAAAACTGTTTTTT. As protein: CASRQGDATNEKLFF.

This clone came up once. The J gene is TRBJ2-5, the V gene TRBV14; no firm D call. The CDR3 runs to 13 residues. The V end lost 5 bases, the J end lost 4 bases, and 11 bases lay between the germline ends. Per germline, CDR1 SGHDN and CDR2 FVKESK. The CDR3 spells CASSFSRVETQYF. The CDR3 DNA is TGTGCCAGCAGCTTTTCCCGTGTAGAGACCCAGTACTTC.

The chain is built from TRBV6-5 and TRBJ2-1; weak D call: TRBD1 (5 bases). Germline values: CDR1 MNHEY, CDR2 SVGAGI. Trimming took 7 bases from V and 9 from J, leaving 13 bases between them. The CDR3 spans 12 residues. CDR3 bases: TGTGCCAGCACAGTAAGGGGTGGTGAGCAGTTCTTC. Encoded protein: CASTVRGGEQFF.

This clone was seen a handful of times. The chain combines TRBV5-1 with TRBJ1-2, with D perhaps matching TRBD1 (6 bases). The CDR3 spans 13 residues. Looked up from germline, CDR1 is SGHRS and CDR2 is YFSETQ. V shed 3 bases and J shed 3 bases, with 9 bases lying between them. CDR3 amino acids: CASSSSGDYGYTF. In DNA, the CDR3 is TGCGCCAGCAGCTCTTCAGGGGACTATGGCTACACCTTC.

The V and J genes are TRBV19 and TRBJ1-1; D is undetermined. This CDR3 spans 13 amino acids. V lost 5 bases, J lost 7 bases, and 14 bases lay in between. CDR1 and CDR2 (germline): LNHDA, SQIVND (reference sequence). The CDR3 sequence is CASSDRDRHEAFF. Here the CDR3 DNA reads TGTGCCAGTAGTGACCGGGATAGGCATGAAGCTTTCTTT.

This chain joins TRBV9 and TRBJ1-6, with D perhaps matching TRBD1 (5 bases). Germline V gene data show CDR1 as SGDLS and CDR2 as YYNGEE. The CDR3 has 15 residues. V shed 0 bases and J shed 8 bases, with 12 bases lying between them. The CDR3 region has the DNA TGTGCCAGCAGCGTAGCACCTATACAGGATTCACCCCTCCACTTT. This translates into CASSVAPIQDSPLHF. Based on the CDR3 plus reference TRBV9 and TRBJ1-6, the full variable domain is DSGVTQTPKHLITATGQRVTLRCSPRSGDLSVYWYQQSLDQGLQFLIQYYNGEERAKGNILERFSAQQFPDLHSELNLSSLELGDSALYFCASSVAPIQDSPLHFGNGTRLTVT.

This chain links TRBV5-6 with TRBJ1-5, with D possibly matching TRBD1 (5 bases). This CDR3 has 15 residues. Germline CDR1 is SGHDT and CDR2 is YYEEEE. Deletions cut 1 base from V and 3 bases from J, with 11 bases between. The CDR3 bases are TGTGCCAGCAGCTTGCGGGGGATAAACAATCAGCCCCAGCATTTT. Translation gives CASSLRGINNQPQHF.

V and J are TRBV6-1 and TRBJ1-6; a weak D match, TRBD1 (5 bases). The germline V gene has CDR1 MNHNS and CDR2 SASEGT. This CDR3 has 15 amino acids. Trimming pared 2 bases from V and 9 bases from J, leaving 14 bases between. The CDR3 region has the DNA TGTGCCAGCAGTGAAATCGGGGGGTACTTTTCACCCCTCCACTTT. Its protein product is CASSEIGGYFSPLHF.

The chain links TRBV18 to TRBJ2-5; D possibly corresponds to TRBD1 (5 bases). The CDR3 length is 13 residues. V lost 4 bases to trimming and J lost 4 bases, with 10 bases between them. Germline V gene lookup returns CDR1 KGHSH and CDR2 LQKENI. CDR3 sequence: CASSRGAGETQYF. The CDR3 DNA follows: TGTGCCAGCTCACGTGGGGCAGGAGAGACCCAGTACTTC.

The gene calls are TRBV6-1 and TRBJ1-1, with 8 bases identical to TRBD1. CDR3 size: 13 residues. Germline CDR1 reads MNHNS; CDR2 reads SASEGT. The J segment lost 4 bases and the V segment lost 6 bases, leaving 4 bases of the junction unmatched. The CDR3, as DNA: TGTGCCAGCAGACTTACAGGGGGCACTGAAGCTTTCTTT. It yields the protein CASRLTGGTEAFF.

The rearrangement uses TRBV15 and TRBJ1-3, with no clear D. The ends were cut back, 5 bases at V and 0 bases at J, with 11 bases in the middle. The CDR3 is 15 residues long. The germline gives CDR1 LNHNV, CDR2 YYDKDF (reference sequence). The CDR3 nucleotides read TGTGCCACCAGCTTAGACCGGGTCTCTGGAAACACCATATATTTT. It codes for CATSLDRVSGNTIYF.

CDR3 coding DNA: TGTGCCAGCAGAACCGGGACAGACGACGGAAACACCATATATTTT. This gives the protein CASRTGTDDGNTIYF. The V gene is TRBV6-4, the J gene TRBJ1-3, with 7 bases identical to TRBD1. The CDR3 has 15 amino acids. V lost 6 bases to trimming and J lost 4 bases; unmatched junction nucleotides: 9. Germline-derived CDR1 and CDR2 are MRHNA and SNTAGT.